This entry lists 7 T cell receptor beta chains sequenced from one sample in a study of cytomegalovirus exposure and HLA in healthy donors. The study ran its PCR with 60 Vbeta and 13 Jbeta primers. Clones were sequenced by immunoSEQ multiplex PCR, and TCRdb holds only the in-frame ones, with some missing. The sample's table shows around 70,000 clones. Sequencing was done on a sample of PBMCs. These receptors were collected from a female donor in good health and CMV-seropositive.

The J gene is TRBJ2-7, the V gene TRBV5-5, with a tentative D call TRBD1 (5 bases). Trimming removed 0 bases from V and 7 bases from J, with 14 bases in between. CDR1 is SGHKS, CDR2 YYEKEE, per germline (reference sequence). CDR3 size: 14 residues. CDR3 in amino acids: CASSLERDRREQYF. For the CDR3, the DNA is TGTGCCAGCAGCTTGGAAAGAGACAGAAGAGAGCAGTACTTC.

The CDR3 bases are TGTGCCAGCAGTGAACAGTACCTTAATTCACCCCTCCACTTT. It is translated as CASSEQYLNSPLHF. The chain is built from TRBV6-5 and TRBJ1-6; no firm D call. V lost 5 bases, J lost 6 bases, and 11 bases lay in between. The CDR3 totals 14 residues. CDR1 is MNHEY and CDR2 is SVGAGI in the germline V gene.

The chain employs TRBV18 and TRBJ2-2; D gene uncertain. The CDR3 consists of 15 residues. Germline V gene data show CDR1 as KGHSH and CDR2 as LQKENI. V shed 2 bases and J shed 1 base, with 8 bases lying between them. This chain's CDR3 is CASSPVSRNTGELFF. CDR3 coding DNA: TGTGCCAGCTCACCAGTGTCCAGGAACACCGGGGAGCTGTTTTTT.

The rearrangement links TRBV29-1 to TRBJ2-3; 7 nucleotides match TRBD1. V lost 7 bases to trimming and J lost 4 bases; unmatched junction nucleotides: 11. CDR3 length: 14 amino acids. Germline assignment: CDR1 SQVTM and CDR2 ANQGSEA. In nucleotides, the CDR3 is TGCAGCGATCACAGGGGACCGTCACCAGATACGCAGTATTTT. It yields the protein CSDHRGPSPDTQYF.

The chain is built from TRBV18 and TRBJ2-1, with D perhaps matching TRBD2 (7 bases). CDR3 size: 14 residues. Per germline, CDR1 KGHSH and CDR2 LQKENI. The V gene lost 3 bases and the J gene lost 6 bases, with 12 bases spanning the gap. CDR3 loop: CASSPDGGRNEQFF. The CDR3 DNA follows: TGTGCCAGCTCACCGGACGGGGGGCGCAATGAGCAGTTCTTC.

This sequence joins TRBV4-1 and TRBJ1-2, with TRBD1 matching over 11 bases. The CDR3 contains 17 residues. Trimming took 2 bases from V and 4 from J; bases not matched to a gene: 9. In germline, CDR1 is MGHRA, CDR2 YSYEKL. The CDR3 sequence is CASSQRRLGQGAYGYTF. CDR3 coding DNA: TGCGCCAGCAGCCAAAGACGCCTCGGACAGGGGGCCTATGGCTACACCTTC.

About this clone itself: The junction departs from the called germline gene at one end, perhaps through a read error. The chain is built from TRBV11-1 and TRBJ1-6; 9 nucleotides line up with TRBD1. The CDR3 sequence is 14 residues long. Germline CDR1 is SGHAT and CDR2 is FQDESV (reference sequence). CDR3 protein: CASSLGTGRSHLHF. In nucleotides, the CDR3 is TGTGCCAGCAGCCTGGGGACAGGGAGGTCACACCTCCACTTT.